Shown below are 21 T cell receptor beta chains from a single sample sequenced in a study of cytomegalovirus exposure and HLA in healthy donors. The PCR was carried out with 60 Vbeta primers and 13 Jbeta primers. Profiled with immunoSEQ multiplex PCR; TCRdb holds only in-frame clones, not every one. Among approximately 100,000 clones listed, more than 75% were seen once. The sample was PBMCs. The origin of the receptors is a woman aged 45-65 years in good health and CMV-seropositive.

There are a few counts of this clone. The chain recombines TRBV27 with TRBJ1-6; possible D gene TRBD1, 6 bases. This CDR3 spans 12 amino acids. Germline V gene lookup returns CDR1 MNHEY and CDR2 SMNVEV (reference sequence). Deletions cut 4 bases from V and 12 bases from J, with 10 bases between. The CDR3 protein is CASSYRGGPLHF. The DNA for the CDR3 is TGTGCCAGCAGTTACCGAGGGGGACCCCTCCACTTT.

The chain is built from TRBV9 and TRBJ2-2; the D is unclear. Between the trimmed V and J ends, which lost 3 bases and 1 base, there was a span of 4 bases. The CDR3 has 13 amino acids. Per the germline V gene, CDR1 is SGDLS and CDR2 is YYNGEE. Written as DNA, the CDR3 is TGTGCCAGCAGCGCCCTGAACACCGGGGAGCTGTTTTTT. Its translation is CASSALNTGELFF.

The chain links TRBV28 to TRBJ1-6, with TRBD1 matching over 7 bases. This CDR3 region has 17 residues. V gave up 6 bases and J gave up 9 bases; unmatched junction bases: 17. Looked up from germline, CDR1 is MDHEN and CDR2 is SYDVKM. CDR3 nucleotide sequence: TGTGCCAGCAGAACCCCAGGAGCCAGGGGGATCGGTTCACCCCTCCACTTT. Protein sequence: CASRTPGARGIGSPLHF.

On this clone itself: The germline gene is not matched at one end of the junction; a read error may be the cause. The chain has TRBV7-9 and TRBJ2-5; TRBD1 agrees at 8 bases. The J call is uncertain, as TRBJ2-7 better fits the DNA end. CDR3 length: 14 amino acids. Germline V gives CDR1 SEHNR, CDR2 FQNEAQ (reference sequence). CDR3 bases: TGTTCCAGCAGCTTAACGACAGGGGACTACGAGCAGTACTTC. This gives the protein CSSSLTTGDYEQYF.

The rearrangement uses TRBV28 and TRBJ2-2, with 10 bases identical to TRBD2. V gave up 2 bases and J gave up 0 bases; unmatched junction bases: 6. CDR3 length: 18 amino acids. Per the germline V gene, CDR1 is MDHEN and CDR2 is SYDVKM. The CDR3 here is CASSLTAGGHTNTGELFF. In DNA, the CDR3 is TGTGCCAGCAGTTTAACAGCGGGGGGGCATACGAACACCGGGGAGCTGTTTTTT.

The rearrangement links TRBV30 to TRBJ1-2; D is uncertain. V lost 7 bases and J 8 bases, leaving 8 bases between the germline ends. Germline-derived CDR1 and CDR2 are GTSNPN and SVGIG (reference sequence). The CDR3 runs to 9 residues. The CDR3 coding sequence is TGTGCCTTGGAGGAGGGCTACACCTTC. Amino acids: CALEEGYTF.

The CDR3 sequence is CASTFTGQGFHQPQHF. The CDR3 nucleotides are TGTGCCAGCACTTTTACGGGACAGGGGTTTCATCAGCCCCAGCATTTT. The chain recombines TRBV28 with TRBJ1-5; 10 bases agree with TRBD1. This CDR3 is built from 16 residues. J gave up 5 bases and V 7 bases, and 11 bases lay outside the gene matches. In germline, CDR1 is MDHEN, CDR2 SYDVKM.

The V and J genes are TRBV2 and TRBJ1-4, with 7 nucleotides matching TRBD1. This CDR3 region has 15 residues. The junction had 10 bases not matched to a gene; V was cut back by 7 bases and J by 5 bases. Per the germline V gene, CDR1 is SNHLY and CDR2 is FYNNEI. The CDR3 is CASIFPGQLNEKLFF. In nucleotides, the CDR3 is TGTGCCAGCATATTTCCGGGACAGTTGAATGAAAAACTGTTTTTT.

The V call is TRBV28, the J call TRBJ1-6; no firm D call. Deletions cut 6 bases from V and 10 bases from J, with 19 bases between. This CDR3 spans 15 amino acids. Germline CDR1 and CDR2: MDHEN and SYDVKM. This CDR3 is CASSRYAGLLSPLHF. DNA for the CDR3: TGTGCCAGCAGCCGCTACGCAGGATTACTCTCACCCCTCCACTTT.

The gene calls are TRBV4-1 and TRBJ1-2; 7 positions match TRBD1. This CDR3 is built from 15 residues. Unmatched junction bases numbered 7, after V lost 4 bases and J lost 2 bases. Germline V lookup: CDR1 MGHRA, CDR2 YSYEKL. Here the CDR3 reads CASSLTRQGNYGYTF. The CDR3 coding sequence is TGCGCCAGCAGCCTTACTAGACAGGGCAACTATGGCTACACCTTC.

The V gene is TRBV5-1, the J gene TRBJ2-1, with 9 bases aligning to TRBD2. The germline CDR1 and CDR2 sequences are SGHRS and YFSETQ. The CDR3 is 16 amino acids. J lost 11 bases, V lost 3 bases, and 15 bases had no gene match. This CDR3 is CASSSNSGGSQIQQFF. The DNA for the CDR3 is TGCGCCAGCAGCTCCAATAGCGGGGGCTCCCAAATCCAGCAGTTCTTC.

The genes are TRBV28 and TRBJ1-2; D remains ambiguous. Germline V gene lookup returns CDR1 MDHEN and CDR2 SYDVKM. This CDR3 is built from 11 residues. Trimming pared 11 bases from V and 6 bases from J, leaving 13 bases between. CDR3 nucleotide sequence: TGTGCCTCAGCGTATGAGAATGGCTACACCTTC. This codes for CASAYENGYTF.

The V and J genes are TRBV10-3 and TRBJ1-1; the D gene is possibly TRBD1 (5 bases). CDR3 length: 16 residues. Germline V gene data show CDR1 as ENHRY and CDR2 as SYGVKD. Trimming removed 4 bases at V and 0 bases at J, with 15 bases between. The CDR3 nucleotides are TGTGCCATCAGTGCGAAGGGGCCGCAATTGAACACTGAAGCTTTCTTT. This codes for CAISAKGPQLNTEAFF.

This clone was detected once. V and J are TRBV5-8 and TRBJ1-2; D is perhaps TRBD1 (6 bases). The V end lost 0 bases, the J end lost 1 base, and 22 bases lay between the germline ends. CDR1 is SGHTS, CDR2 YDEGEE, per germline. The CDR3 is 19 residues long. CDR3 bases: TGTGCCAGCAGCTTGGGTTCAATATTGACAGGCACCGTTAACTATGGCTACACCTTC. Amino acid sequence: CASSLGSILTGTVNYGYTF.

The chain employs TRBV7-6 and TRBJ2-5; perhaps TRBD1 as D (5 bases). CDR1 SGHVS and CDR2 FNYEAQ come from the germline V gene. The CDR3 consists of 14 residues. Trimming shortened V by 5 bases and J by 0 bases, and 10 bases separated the two germline ends. The CDR3 reads CASSKGSYQETQYF. Written as DNA, the CDR3 is TGTGCCAGCAGCAAGGGGTCGTACCAAGAGACCCAGTACTTC.

Comments on this clone: This CDR3 is also generated by other DNA sequences in the sample. This chain links TRBV7-2 with TRBJ1-5, with D possibly matching TRBD1 (6 bases). V was trimmed by 2 bases and J by 7 bases, leaving 12 bases between them. The germline V gene encodes CDR1 SGHTA and CDR2 FQGNSA. This CDR3 comprises 14 residues. The CDR3 DNA is TGTGCCAGCAGCTTACAGGGGCTTGGGCAGCCCCAGCATTTT. Protein: CASSLQGLGQPQHF. Full variable domain (outside the CDR3, taken from reference TRBV7-2 and TRBJ1-5): GAGVSQSPSNKVTEKGKDVELRCDPISGHTALYWYRQSLGQGLEFLIYFQGNSAPDKSGLPSDRFSAERTGGSVSTLTIQRTQQEDSAVYLCASSLQGLGQPQHFGDGTRLSIL.

This clone was seen only once. The V call is TRBV18, the J call TRBJ2-5; 9 bases agree with TRBD2. The germline V gene encodes CDR1 KGHSH and CDR2 LQKENI. The CDR3 extends over 15 amino acids. The V and J ends lost 3 bases and 4 bases, in that order; junction bases with no gene match: 6. CDR3 loop: CASSPLAGKGETQYF. CDR3 nucleotide sequence: TGTGCCAGCTCACCCCTAGCGGGAAAAGGAGAGACCCAGTACTTC.

The chain joins TRBV6-5 to TRBJ1-2; D is ambiguous. V lost 4 bases and J lost 4, with 10 bases in between. This CDR3 is 13 amino acids long. CDR1 is MNHEY and CDR2 is SVGAGI in the germline V gene. DNA for the CDR3: TGTGCCAGCAGTTCGACGCCAGGCTATGGCTACACCTTC. Its protein product is CASSSTPGYGYTF.

The rearrangement uses TRBV18 and TRBJ1-1; 7 bases are shared with TRBD1. CDR1 and CDR2 (germline): KGHSH, LQKENI. V shed 4 bases and J 10 bases; nucleotides not matched to a gene: 18. The CDR3 covers 16 residues. CDR3 in amino acids: CASSRETGADWVGAFF. The CDR3 DNA follows: TGTGCCAGCTCACGGGAAACAGGGGCCGATTGGGTCGGAGCTTTCTTT.

Of note for this clone: At one end, the junction sequence differs from germline, possibly due to a read error. This rearrangement joins TRBV7-2 to TRBJ2-4; D not resolved. The CDR3 consists of 15 residues. The germline V gene has CDR1 SGHTA and CDR2 FQGNSA. The CDR3 DNA is TGTGCCAGCAGCGCAACTTCCACCCCTCTCCCAGGTCGTTCCTTC. Its protein product is CASSATSTPLPGRSF.

This chain joins TRBV4-1 and TRBJ1-5, with unresolved D. Trimming stripped 1 base from V and 5 bases from J, with 12 bases between. Germline V gene lookup returns CDR1 MGHRA and CDR2 YSYEKL. The CDR3 length is 15 residues. The CDR3 sequence is CASSQAGVVHQPQHF. The CDR3 DNA sequence: TGCGCCAGCAGCCAAGCGGGAGTGGTTCATCAGCCCCAGCATTTT.